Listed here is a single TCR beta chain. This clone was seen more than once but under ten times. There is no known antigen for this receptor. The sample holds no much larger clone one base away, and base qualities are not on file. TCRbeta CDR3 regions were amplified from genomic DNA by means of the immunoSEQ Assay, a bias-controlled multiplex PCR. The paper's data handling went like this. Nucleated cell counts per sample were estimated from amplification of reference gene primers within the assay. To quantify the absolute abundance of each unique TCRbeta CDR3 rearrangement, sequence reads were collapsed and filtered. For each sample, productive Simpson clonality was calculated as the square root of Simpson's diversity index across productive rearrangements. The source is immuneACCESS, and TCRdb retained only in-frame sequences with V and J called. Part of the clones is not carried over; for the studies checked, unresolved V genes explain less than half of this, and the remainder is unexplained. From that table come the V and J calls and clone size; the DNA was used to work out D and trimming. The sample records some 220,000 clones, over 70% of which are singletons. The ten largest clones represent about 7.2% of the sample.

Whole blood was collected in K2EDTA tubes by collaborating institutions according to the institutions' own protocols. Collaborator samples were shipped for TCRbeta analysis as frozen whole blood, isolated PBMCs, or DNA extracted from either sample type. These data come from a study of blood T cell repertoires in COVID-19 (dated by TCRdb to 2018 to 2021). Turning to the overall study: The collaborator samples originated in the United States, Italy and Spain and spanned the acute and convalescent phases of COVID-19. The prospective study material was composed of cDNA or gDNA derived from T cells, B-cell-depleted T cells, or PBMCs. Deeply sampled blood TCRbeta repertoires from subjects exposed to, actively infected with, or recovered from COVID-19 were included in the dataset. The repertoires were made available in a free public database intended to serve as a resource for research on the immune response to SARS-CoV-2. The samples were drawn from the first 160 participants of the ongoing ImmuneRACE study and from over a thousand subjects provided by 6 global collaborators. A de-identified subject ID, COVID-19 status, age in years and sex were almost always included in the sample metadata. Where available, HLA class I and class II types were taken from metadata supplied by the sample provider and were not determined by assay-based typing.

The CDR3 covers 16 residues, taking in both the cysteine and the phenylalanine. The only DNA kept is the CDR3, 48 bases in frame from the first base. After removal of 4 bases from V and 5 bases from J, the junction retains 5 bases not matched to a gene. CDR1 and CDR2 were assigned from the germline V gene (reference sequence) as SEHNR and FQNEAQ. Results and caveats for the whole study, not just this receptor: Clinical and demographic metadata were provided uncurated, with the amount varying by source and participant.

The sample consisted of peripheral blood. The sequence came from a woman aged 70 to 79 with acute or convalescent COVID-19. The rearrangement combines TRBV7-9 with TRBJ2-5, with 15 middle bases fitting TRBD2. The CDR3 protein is CASSSGLAGGQETQYF. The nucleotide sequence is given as TGTGCCAGCAGCTCCGGACTAGCGGGGGGGCAGGAGACCCAGTACTTC.